Sequencing of this T cell receptor beta chain was carried out in a study of a mutant IDH1 vaccine in newly diagnosed glioma. In regard to this clone: What it binds is unknown.

The repertoire was sequenced with immunoSEQ multiplex PCR; TCRdb's copy has only in-frame clones and lacks some. The table lists some 26,000 clones, roughly three quarters of them singletons. Documented time point: week 11, during vaccination. Vaccine doses each comprised 300 ug of mutant IDH1 20-mer peptide, with topical imiquimod. This TCR was sampled from a young man with glioma. Some clones in this sample may be carry-over from other donors' samples. Sequencing was performed on peripheral blood mononuclear cells (PBMCs), taken from a glioma patient whose treatment included an IDH1 peptide vaccine.

CDR3 region: CASVPTRASYNEQFF. The CDR3 DNA sequence: TGCGCCAGCGTCCCTACGCGGGCCTCCTACAATGAGCAGTTCTTC. The chain uses TRBV4-1 and TRBJ2-1, with D possibly being TRBD2 (5 bases). There are 15 residues in the CDR3. The germline V gene encodes CDR1 MGHRA and CDR2 YSYEKL. V dropped 8 bases and J dropped 0 bases, with 14 bases sitting between them.